This is a list of T cell receptor beta chains from one sample in a study of blood T cell repertoires in COVID-19. Sequencing used immunoSEQ multiplex PCR; TCRdb keeps in-frame clones, though not all of them. The table shows about 250,000 clones, with less than 85% occurring only once. Sequencing was performed on peripheral blood. The receptors here all came from an elderly woman with active or convalescent COVID-19. The CDR3 runs from the conserved cysteine through the conserved F or W. D genes are given only for firm matches. Size values are once, few and many counts, or a class for expanded clones, and some rows have none.

clone_size	v_call	j_call	d_call	cdr3_aa	cdr3_nt
.	TRBV25-1	TRBJ2-7	.	CASRKYYDEQYF	TGTGCCAGCAGGAAATACTACGACGAGCAGTACTTC
.	TRBV3-1/TRBV3-2	TRBJ1-3	.	CASSQLTGNTIYF	TGTGCCAGCAGCCAACTAACTGGAAACACCATATATTTT
.	TRBV12-3/TRBV12-4	TRBJ2-1	.	CASSPFYNEQFF	TGTGCCAGCAGTCCCTTCTACAATGAGCAGTTCTTC
.	TRBV28	TRBJ1-1	.	CATKTPQGAGTEAFF	TGTGCCACCAAGACTCCACAGGGTGCTGGCACTGAAGCTTTCTTT
.	TRBV6-5	TRBJ2-3	.	CASSYSGRGTDTQYF	TGTGCCAGCAGTTACTCGGGCAGGGGAACAGATACGCAGTATTTT
.	TRBV20-1	TRBJ1-1	.	CSASQWTEAFF	TGCAGTGCTTCACAGTGGACTGAAGCTTTCTTT
.	TRBV7-2	TRBJ2-7	TRBD2	CASSLRASGGAGGNEQYF	TGTGCCAGCAGCTTAAGGGCTAGCGGGGGGGCCGGAGGGAACGAGCAGTACTTC
.	TRBV5-4	TRBJ2-2	TRBD2	CASSIGSGGAPGELFF	TGTGCCAGCAGCATAGGGAGCGGGGGGGCCCCCGGGGAGCTGTTTTTT
.	TRBV24-1	TRBJ2-5	.	CATSPGTQETQYF	TGTGCCACCAGTCCGGGAACTCAAGAGACCCAGTACTTC
.	TRBV7-8	TRBJ2-3	TRBD1	CASSLEPKGGKSTDTQYF	TGTGCCAGCAGCTTAGAGCCCAAAGGGGGCAAGAGCACAGATACGCAGTATTTT
.	TRBV5-1	TRBJ1-2	TRBD1	CASSSGQVNYGYTF	TGCGCCAGCAGCTCTGGACAGGTTAACTATGGCTACACCTTC
few	TRBV6-5	TRBJ1-5	TRBD1	CASIWTGSNQPQHF	TGTGCCAGCATCTGGACAGGGTCTAATCAGCCCCAGCATTTT
.	TRBV10-3	TRBJ2-7	.	CAISRESGEQYF	TGTGCCATCAGCAGGGAATCAGGCGAGCAGTACTTC
.	TRBV24-1	TRBJ2-1	.	CATSDHNEQFF	TGTGCCACCAGTGACCATAATGAGCAGTTCTTC
.	TRBV19	TRBJ2-3	TRBD1	CASTPEGASDTQYF	TGTGCCAGTACCCCCGAGGGGGCATCAGATACGCAGTATTTT
.	TRBV18	TRBJ2-1	.	CASSPLGLEDNEQFF	TGTGCCAGCTCACCATTAGGCCTAGAGGACAATGAGCAGTTCTTC
.	TRBV6-1	TRBJ1-2	TRBD1	CASSDRTGGNYGYTF	TGTGCCAGCAGTGATCGGACAGGGGGTAACTATGGCTACACCTTC
.	TRBV6-5	TRBJ2-7	.	CASSPRVASYEQYF	TGTGCCAGCAGTCCCAGGGTGGCCTCCTACGAGCAGTACTTC
.	TRBV19	TRBJ1-5	TRBD1	CASTTGGVNQPQHF	TGTGCCAGTACAACAGGGGGCGTCAATCAGCCCCAGCATTTT
.	TRBV5-4	TRBJ1-1	.	CASSLGGRQGISNTEAFF	TGTGCCAGCAGCTTGGGGGGCAGGCAGGGGATCTCGAACACTGAAGCTTTCTTT
.	TRBV28	TRBJ1-2	.	CASRPTANYGYTF	TGTGCCAGCAGGCCGACAGCTAACTATGGCTACACCTTC
once	TRBV27	TRBJ2-2	TRBD2	CASRPAGLAGGNTGELFF	TGTGCCAGCAGACCCGCGGGACTAGCGGGAGGGAACACCGGGGAGCTGTTTTTT
.	TRBV3-1/TRBV3-2	TRBJ2-7	TRBD2	CASSRAGVKYEQYF	TGTGCCAGCAGCCGAGCGGGAGTTAAGTACGAGCAGTACTTC
.	TRBV24-1	TRBJ2-6	.	CATSDRGNGANVLTF	TGTGCCACCAGTGATAGGGGAAATGGGGCCAACGTCCTGACTTTC
.	TRBV28	TRBJ1-1	.	CASTSGQGLMNTEAFF	TGTGCCAGCACTTCTGGGCAGGGACTTATGAACACTGAAGCTTTCTTT
.	TRBV19	TRBJ1-5	.	CASSSTPNQPQHF	TGTGCCAGTAGTTCCACTCCTAATCAGCCCCAGCATTTT